Listed below are T cell receptor beta chains from one sample, sequenced in a study of T-cell reconstitution after alpha-beta-depleted transplantation in children. Each CDR3 protein gets one entry after TCRdb re-called the PCR reads with MiXCR. The sample has about 370,000 distinct CDR3 sequences; roughly 20% are singletons. The sample was PBMCs from the stem cell graft donor, taken from the stem cell graft. Source of these receptors: a human donor who donated a stem cell graft to a child with acute myeloid leukemia. Each CDR3 is given with its conserved first and last residue. A D gene is named only where the DNA matches it firmly. Size tells how often a clone was seen (once, few, many) or the class of an expanded clone, and some rows leave it out.

NA,few,TRBV12-3/TRBV12-4,TRBJ2-2,CASSFYTSGELFF,TGTGCCAGCAGTTTTTATACGTCCGGGGAGCTGTTTTTT
NA,few,TRBV6-4,TRBJ2-2,CASRTDMSAGELFF,TGTGCCAGCAGGACAGATATGTCTGCCGGGGAGCTGTTTTTT
TRBD1,NA,TRBV12-3/TRBV12-4,TRBJ2-3,CASSPGTGATDTQYF,TGTGCCAGCAGTCCCGGGACAGGGGCGACAGATACGCAGTATTTT
NA,few,TRBV12-3/TRBV12-4,TRBJ1-2,CASGQGNGYTF,TGTGCCAGCGGCCAGGGCAATGGCTACACCTTC
NA,NA,TRBV7-9,TRBJ2-3,CASSTLTGSQDTQYF,TGTGCCAGCAGCACCTTGACTGGGAGTCAGGATACGCAGTATTTT
TRBD1,few,TRBV25-1,TRBJ1-6,CASSDGTGLFSPLHF,TGTGCCAGCAGTGATGGGACAGGGCTATTTTCACCCCTCCACTTT
NA,many,TRBV20-1,TRBJ1-2,CSASQGRGGYTF,TGCAGTGCTTCTCAGGGACGCGGTGGCTACACCTTC
TRBD1,NA,TRBV12-3/TRBV12-4,TRBJ1-6,CASSLGQGAGSPLHF,TGTGCCAGCAGTTTGGGACAGGGGGCCGGTTCACCCCTCCACTTT
NA,NA,TRBV5-1,TRBJ2-3,CASSLVRDTDTQYF,TGCGCCAGCAGCTTGGTTAGGGATACAGATACGCAGTATTTT
TRBD2,NA,TRBV28,TRBJ2-7,CASRGLDNYEQYF,TGTGCCAGCAGGGGACTAGATAATTACGAGCAGTACTTC
TRBD1,NA,TRBV20-1,TRBJ1-2,CSARDSPYGYTF,TGCAGTGCAAGGGACAGTCCCTATGGCTACACCTTC
TRBD2,many,TRBV12-3/TRBV12-4,TRBJ2-7,CASSPGLAGNEQYF,TGTGCCAGCAGTCCGGGACTAGCAGGTAACGAGCAGTACTTC
TRBD2,NA,TRBV13,TRBJ2-7,CASSYRTSGEQYF,TGTGCCAGCAGCTATAGGACTAGCGGCGAGCAGTACTTC
NA,many,TRBV29-1,TRBJ2-7,CSVGESGQYEQYF,TGCAGCGTTGGGGAGAGCGGGCAGTACGAGCAGTACTTC
NA,NA,TRBV14,TRBJ2-1,CASSCGTEFF,TGTGCCAGCAGCTGCGGGACAGAGTTCTTC
NA,few,TRBV4-3,TRBJ2-1,CASSQGTAGRSYNEQFF,TGCGCCAGCAGCCAGGGGACAGCGGGCCGCTCCTACAATGAGCAGTTCTTC
NA,NA,TRBV4-1,TRBJ1-4,CASSQERPQGEKLFF,TGCGCCAGCAGCCAAGAAAGGCCACAGGGTGAAAAACTGTTTTTT
NA,few,TRBV6-5,TRBJ2-7,CASSYAGSSYEQYF,TGTGCCAGCAGTTACGCAGGGAGCTCCTACGAGCAGTACTTC
NA,few,TRBV28,TRBJ1-6,CASSLGVGLQGSPLHF,TGTGCCAGCAGTTTGGGCGTCGGACTCCAAGGTTCACCCCTCCACTTT
NA,few,TRBV12-5,TRBJ2-2,CASGLVSGELFF,TGTGCTAGTGGTTTGGTTTCCGGGGAGCTGTTTTTT
NA,NA,TRBV20-1,TRBJ2-2,CSARDRTNTGELFF,TGCAGTGCTAGAGATAGGACGAACACCGGGGAGCTGTTTTTT
TRBD1,few,TRBV28,TRBJ2-1,CASSKPVPRKDRQYNEQFF,TGTGCCAGCAGCAAACCAGTTCCTCGTAAGGACAGGCAATACAATGAGCAGTTCTTC
NA,NA,TRBV12-3/TRBV12-4,TRBJ2-7,CASSLRGNEQYF,TGTGCCAGCAGTTTGAGAGGAAACGAGCAGTACTTC
TRBD1,NA,TRBV27,TRBJ1-6,CASRTGSSPLHF,TGTGCCAGCAGGACAGGGAGTTCACCCCTCCACTTT
NA,few,TRBV29-1,TRBJ2-1,CSVADPREQFF,TGCAGCGTTGCGGACCCCAGGGAGCAGTTCTTC
NA,NA,TRBV5-1,TRBJ1-2,CASSLGAENYGYTF,TGCGCCAGCAGCTTGGGGGCGGAGAACTATGGCTACACCTTC
NA,few,TRBV24-1,TRBJ2-3,CATSDPGTDTQYF,TGTGCCACCAGTGATCCCGGAACAGATACGCAGTATTTT
NA,many,TRBV4-2,TRBJ1-1,CASSQGIGTREAFF,TGTGCCAGCAGCCAAGGGATTGGGACACGCGAAGCTTTCTTT
TRBD2,NA,TRBV6-1,TRBJ2-7,CASRRTSGRGYEQYF,TGTGCCAGCAGGCGGACTAGCGGGAGGGGGTACGAGCAGTACTTC
TRBD1,many,TRBV7-9,TRBJ2-2,CASSLGQMNTGELFF,TGTGCCAGCAGCCTGGGACAGATGAACACCGGGGAGCTGTTTTTT
NA,many,TRBV6-5,TRBJ1-1,CASSSTPAGSEAFF,TGTGCCAGCAGTTCGACACCGGCGGGGTCTGAAGCTTTCTTT
NA,NA,TRBV28,TRBJ1-5,CASRTSTARYSNQPQHF,TGTGCCAGCAGGACCTCGACAGCACGTTATAGCAATCAGCCCCAGCATTTT
TRBD2,NA,TRBV11-1,TRBJ2-7,CASSTGLAGAYEQYF,TGTGCCAGCAGTACCGGACTAGCGGGAGCCTACGAGCAGTACTTC
NA,few,TRBV4-3,TRBJ2-7,CASSRILRDGPYEQYF,TGCGCCAGCAGCCGCATCCTCCGGGACGGGCCCTACGAGCAGTACTTC
NA,few,TRBV24-1,TRBJ2-2,CATSDERQGSTGELFF,TGTGCCACCAGTGACGAACGGCAGGGGAGCACCGGGGAGCTGTTTTTT
NA,NA,TRBV5-6,TRBJ2-7,CASSADVNYEQYF,TGTGCCAGCAGCGCGGACGTAAACTACGAGCAGTACTTC
TRBD1,NA,TRBV6-1,TRBJ1-5,CASSRDSWYSNQPQHF,TGTGCCAGCAGTCGGGACAGCTGGTATAGCAATCAGCCCCAGCATTTT